This T cell receptor beta chain was identified during a study of blood T cell repertoires in COVID-19. Method: immunoSEQ multiplex PCR; TCRdb's copy keeps in-frame clones and lacks some. This sample carries 310,000 or so clones, more than 85% of them seen once, and the ten largest clones take 1% to 1.5%. The material sequenced was peripheral blood. The sequence was obtained from a man aged 65 to 85 with acute or convalescent COVID-19.

The DNA for the CDR3 is TGTGCCAGCACCCGCGAACTTTATGGCTACACCTTC. Its translation is CASTRELYGYTF. The chain carries TRBV7-8 and TRBJ1-2, with no clear D. The CDR3 is made up of 12 amino acids. V was pared by 7 bases and J by 5 bases, with 11 bases between. The germline V gene has CDR1 SGHVS and CDR2 FQNEAQ.